Listed here is a single TCR beta chain. This clonotype turned up a few times. Its recognized antigen is unknown. Qualities for individual bases were not recorded, and no much larger clone is one base off. This record comes from a study of T cell repertoires in cytomegalovirus infection (dated by TCRdb to between 2018 and 2021). Describing the broader study: Alongside well-studied HLA-B-restricted epitopes, the peptide stimulations were aimed at recently identified HLA-C-restricted CMV epitopes, whose presentation resists viral immunomodulation. The HLA type of each donor mattered for the analysis, because public TCR beta signatures pointed to carriage of CMV infection along with the matching HLA type. What the authors observed across the whole study: In both this cohort and an independent cohort of several hundred donors, the cumulative frequency of public TCR beta family members distinguished carriers of CMV infection plus the relevant HLA type. In the ex vivo response, HLA-C-restricted CMV-specific TCR beta clonotypes were dominant, and in two of eight donors the single most frequent clonotype came from this HLA-C-restricted group.

This sample's treatment or condition label indicates: in vitro stimulation with specific CMV peptide epitopes to enrich CMV-specific T cells. TCRdb records Illumina HiSeq 1500 as the sequencer. TCRdb handled the public reads itself, with Q25 trimming in fastp and clone calling in MiXCR, and kept productive beta chains. Identical CDR3 protein sequences are pooled into one entry, listed with their most common genes and DNA. For this sample there are approximately 730,000 distinct CDR3 sequences; around 29% appear just once. The top ten clones comprise 13% of the sample. V and J lose 1 base and 4 bases, and a span of 8 bases separates them. The germline V gene (reference sequence) sets CDR1 to SEHNR and CDR2 to FQNEAQ. The CDR3, cysteine through phenylalanine, is 14 amino acids long. Only the CDR3 DNA stays, 42 bases, in frame from base 1.

This clonotype originated in a human donor in good health (CMV status not recorded). Some clones in this sample may be carry-over from other donors' samples. This chain joins TRBV7-9 to TRBJ2-1; the D gene assignment is perhaps TRBD1 or TRBD2, with each matching 5 bases. The sample here was cultured CD8+ T cells from PBMCs, taken from culture after CMV antigen stimulation. The bases read TGTGCCAGCAGCTTAGAGTGGGGGTACAATGAGCAGTTCTTC. This yields the protein CASSLEWGYNEQFF. Where the CDR3 stops, the reference TRBV7-9 and TRBJ2-1 genes take over; the full variable domain is DTGVSQNPRHKITKRGQNVTFRCDPISEHNRLYWYRQTLGQGPEFLTYFQNEAQLEKSRLLSDRFSAERPKGSFSTLEIQRTEQGDSAMYLCASSLEWGYNEQFFGPGTRLTVL.